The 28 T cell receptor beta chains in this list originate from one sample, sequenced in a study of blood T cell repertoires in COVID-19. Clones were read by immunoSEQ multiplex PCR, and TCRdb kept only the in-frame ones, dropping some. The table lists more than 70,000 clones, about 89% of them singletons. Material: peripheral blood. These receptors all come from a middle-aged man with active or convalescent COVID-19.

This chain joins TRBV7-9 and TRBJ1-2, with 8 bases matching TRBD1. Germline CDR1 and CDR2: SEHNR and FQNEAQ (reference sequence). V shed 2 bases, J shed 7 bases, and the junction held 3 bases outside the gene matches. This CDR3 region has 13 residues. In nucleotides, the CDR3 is TGTGCCAGCAGCTTACAGGGGGCGGGTGGCTACACCTTC. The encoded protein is CASSLQGAGGYTF. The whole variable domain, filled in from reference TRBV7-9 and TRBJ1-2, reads DTGVSQNPRHKITKRGQNVTFRCDPISEHNRLYWYRQTLGQGPEFLTYFQNEAQLEKSRLLSDRFSAERPKGSFSTLEIQRTEQGDSAMYLCASSLQGAGGYTFGSGTRLTVV.

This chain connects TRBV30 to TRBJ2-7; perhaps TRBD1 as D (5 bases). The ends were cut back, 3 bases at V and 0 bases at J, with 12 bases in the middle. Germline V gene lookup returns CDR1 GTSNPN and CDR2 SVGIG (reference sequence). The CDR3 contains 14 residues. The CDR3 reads CAWSVNRNSYEQYF. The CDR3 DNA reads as TGTGCCTGGAGCGTTAACAGGAACTCCTACGAGCAGTACTTC.

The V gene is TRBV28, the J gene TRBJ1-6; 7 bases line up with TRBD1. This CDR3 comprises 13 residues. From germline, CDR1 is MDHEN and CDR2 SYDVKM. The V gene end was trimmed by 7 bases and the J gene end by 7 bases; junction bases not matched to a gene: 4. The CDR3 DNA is TGTGCCAGCAAAGCAGGGGGAAATTCACCCCTCCACTTT. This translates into CASKAGGNSPLHF.

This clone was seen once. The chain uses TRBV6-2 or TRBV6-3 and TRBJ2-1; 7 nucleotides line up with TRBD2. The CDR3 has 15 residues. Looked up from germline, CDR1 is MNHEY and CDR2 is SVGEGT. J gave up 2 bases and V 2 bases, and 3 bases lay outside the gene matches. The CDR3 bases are TGTGCCAGCAGTTACGGGGGGGAGGCCTACAATGAGCAGTTCTTC. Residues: CASSYGGEAYNEQFF.

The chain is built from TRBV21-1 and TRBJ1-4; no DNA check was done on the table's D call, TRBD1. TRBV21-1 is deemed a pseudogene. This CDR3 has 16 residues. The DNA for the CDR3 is TGTGCCAGCAGCCATGACAGGGGAAAAACTAATGAAAAACTGTTTTTT. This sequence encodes CASSHDRGKTNEKLFF.

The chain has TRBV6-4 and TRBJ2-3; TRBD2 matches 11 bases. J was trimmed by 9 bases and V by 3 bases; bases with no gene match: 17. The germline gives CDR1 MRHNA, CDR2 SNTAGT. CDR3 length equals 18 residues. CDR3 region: CASSEWPLAGGGPVTQYF. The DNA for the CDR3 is TGTGCCAGCAGTGAATGGCCGCTAGCGGGGGGCGGCCCGGTGACGCAGTATTTT.

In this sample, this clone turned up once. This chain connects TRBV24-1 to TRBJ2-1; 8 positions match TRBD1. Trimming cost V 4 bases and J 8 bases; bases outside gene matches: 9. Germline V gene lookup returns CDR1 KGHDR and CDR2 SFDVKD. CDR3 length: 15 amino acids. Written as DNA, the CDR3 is TGTGCCACCAGTGACCCCGGGACAGGTCCTTATGAGCAGTTCTTC. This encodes CATSDPGTGPYEQFF.

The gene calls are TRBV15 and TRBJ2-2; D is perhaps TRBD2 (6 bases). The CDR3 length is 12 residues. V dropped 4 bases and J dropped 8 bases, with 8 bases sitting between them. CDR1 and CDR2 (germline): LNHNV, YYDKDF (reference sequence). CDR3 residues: CATSKSGGELFF. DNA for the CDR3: TGTGCCACCAGCAAAAGCGGGGGGGAGCTGTTTTTT.

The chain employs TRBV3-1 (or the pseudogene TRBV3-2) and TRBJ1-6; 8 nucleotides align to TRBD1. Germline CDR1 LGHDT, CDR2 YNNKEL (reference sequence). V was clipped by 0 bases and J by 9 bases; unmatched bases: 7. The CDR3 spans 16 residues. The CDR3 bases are TGTGCCAGCAGCCAAGACAAGGGCAGGGGGCGTTCACCCCTCCACTTT. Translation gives CASSQDKGRGRSPLHF.

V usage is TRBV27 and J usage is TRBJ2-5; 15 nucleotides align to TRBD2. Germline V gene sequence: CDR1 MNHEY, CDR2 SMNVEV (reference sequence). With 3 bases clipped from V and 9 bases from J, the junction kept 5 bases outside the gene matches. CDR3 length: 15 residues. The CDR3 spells CASSFSGLAGGPQYF. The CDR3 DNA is TGTGCCAGCAGTTTCTCGGGACTAGCGGGGGGTCCCCAGTACTTC.

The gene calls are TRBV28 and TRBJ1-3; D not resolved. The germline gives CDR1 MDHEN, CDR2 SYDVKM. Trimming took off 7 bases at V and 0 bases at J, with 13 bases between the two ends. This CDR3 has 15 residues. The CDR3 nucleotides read TGTGCCAGCATTTGGGAGGGAGGCTCTGGAAACACCATATATTTT. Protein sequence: CASIWEGGSGNTIYF.

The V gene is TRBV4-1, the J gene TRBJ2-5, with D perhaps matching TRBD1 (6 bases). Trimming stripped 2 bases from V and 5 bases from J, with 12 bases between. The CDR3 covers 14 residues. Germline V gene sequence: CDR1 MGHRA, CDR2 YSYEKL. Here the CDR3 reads CASSQTGRGETQYF. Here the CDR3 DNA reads TGCGCCAGCAGCCAAACAGGGAGAGGGGAGACCCAGTACTTC.

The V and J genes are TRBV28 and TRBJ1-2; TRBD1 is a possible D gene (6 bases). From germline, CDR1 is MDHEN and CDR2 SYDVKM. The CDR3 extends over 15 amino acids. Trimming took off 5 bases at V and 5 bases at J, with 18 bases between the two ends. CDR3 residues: CASSPSSRGPYGYTF. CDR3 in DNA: TGTGCCAGCAGTCCCTCCTCCAGGGGACCTTATGGCTACACCTTC.

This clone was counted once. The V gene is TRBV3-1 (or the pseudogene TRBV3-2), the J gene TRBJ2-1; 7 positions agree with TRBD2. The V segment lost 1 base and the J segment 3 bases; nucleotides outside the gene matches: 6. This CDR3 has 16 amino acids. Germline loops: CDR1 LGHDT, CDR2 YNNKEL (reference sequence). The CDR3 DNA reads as TGTGCCAGCAGCCAAGGAACCGGACTAGTCTACAATGAGCAGTTCTTC. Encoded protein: CASSQGTGLVYNEQFF.

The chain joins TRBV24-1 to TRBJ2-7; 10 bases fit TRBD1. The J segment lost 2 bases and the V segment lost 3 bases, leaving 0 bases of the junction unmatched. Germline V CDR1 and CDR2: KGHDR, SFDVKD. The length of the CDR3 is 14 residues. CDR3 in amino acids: CATSDDRGPYEQYF. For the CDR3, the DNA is TGTGCCACCAGTGATGACAGGGGGCCCTACGAGCAGTACTTC.

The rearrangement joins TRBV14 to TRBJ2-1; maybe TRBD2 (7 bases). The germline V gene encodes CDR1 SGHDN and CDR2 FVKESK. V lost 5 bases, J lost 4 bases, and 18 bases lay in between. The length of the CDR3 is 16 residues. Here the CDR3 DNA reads TGTGCCAGCAGCGGCCCGGGGCGGGGGCCTTACAATGAGCAGTTCTTC. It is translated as CASSGPGRGPYNEQFF.

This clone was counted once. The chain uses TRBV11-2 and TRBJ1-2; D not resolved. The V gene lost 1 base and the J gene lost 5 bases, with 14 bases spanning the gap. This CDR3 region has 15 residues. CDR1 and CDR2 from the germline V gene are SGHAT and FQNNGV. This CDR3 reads CASSLVPQWRYGYTF. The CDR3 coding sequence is TGTGCCAGCAGCTTAGTTCCGCAGTGGAGGTATGGCTACACCTTC. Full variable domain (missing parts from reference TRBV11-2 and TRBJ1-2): EAGVAQSPRYKIIEKRQSVAFWCNPISGHATLYWYQQILGQGPKLLIQFQNNGVVDDSQLPKDRFSAERLKGVDSTLKIQPAKLEDSAVYLCASSLVPQWRYGYTFGSGTRLTVV.

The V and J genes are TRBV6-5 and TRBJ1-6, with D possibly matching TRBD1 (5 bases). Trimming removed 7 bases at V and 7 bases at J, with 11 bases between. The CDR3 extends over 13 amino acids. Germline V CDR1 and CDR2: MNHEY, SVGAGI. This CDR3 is CASTGQDNSPLHF. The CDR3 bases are TGTGCCAGCACAGGGCAAGACAATTCACCCCTCCACTTT.

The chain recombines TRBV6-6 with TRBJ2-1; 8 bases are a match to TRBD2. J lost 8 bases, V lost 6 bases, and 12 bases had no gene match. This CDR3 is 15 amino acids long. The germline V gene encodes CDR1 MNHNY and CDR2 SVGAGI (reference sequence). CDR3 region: CASSLVGGGYDEQFF. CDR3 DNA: TGTGCCAGCAGCCTGGTGGGCGGGGGGTACGATGAGCAGTTCTTC.

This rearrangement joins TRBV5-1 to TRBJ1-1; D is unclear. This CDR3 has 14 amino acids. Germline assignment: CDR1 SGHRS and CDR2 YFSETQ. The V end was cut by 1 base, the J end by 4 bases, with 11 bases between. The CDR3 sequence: CASSLSAGITEAFF. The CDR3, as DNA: TGCGCCAGCAGCTTGTCGGCGGGGATCACTGAAGCTTTCTTT.

CDR3 in amino acids: CASDYQGNTIYF. In nucleotides, the CDR3 is TGCGCCAGCGACTACCAGGGGAACACCATATATTTT. The rearrangement joins TRBV5-1 to TRBJ1-3, with a possible D match to TRBD1 (6 bases). The CDR3 totals 12 residues. V lost 7 bases, J lost 7 bases, and 12 bases lay in between. CDR1 and CDR2 from the germline V gene are SGHRS and YFSETQ.

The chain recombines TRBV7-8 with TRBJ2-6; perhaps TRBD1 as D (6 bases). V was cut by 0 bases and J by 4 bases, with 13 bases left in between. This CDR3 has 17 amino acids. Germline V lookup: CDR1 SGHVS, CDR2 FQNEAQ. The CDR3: CASSLASTGGGANVLTF. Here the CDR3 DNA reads TGTGCCAGCAGCTTAGCATCGACAGGTGGCGGGGCCAACGTCCTGACTTTC. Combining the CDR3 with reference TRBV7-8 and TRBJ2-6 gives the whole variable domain GAGVSQSPRYKVAKRGQDVALRCDPISGHVSLFWYQQALGQGPEFLTYFQNEAQLDKSGLPSDRFFAERPEGSVSTLKIQRTQQEDSAVYLCASSLASTGGGANVLTFGAGSRLTVL.

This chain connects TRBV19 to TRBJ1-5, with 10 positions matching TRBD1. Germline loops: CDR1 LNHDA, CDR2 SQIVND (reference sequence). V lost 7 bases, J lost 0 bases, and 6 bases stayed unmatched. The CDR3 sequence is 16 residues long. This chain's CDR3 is CASTMTGGFSNQPQHF. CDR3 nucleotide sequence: TGTGCCAGTACCATGACAGGGGGCTTTAGCAATCAGCCCCAGCATTTT.

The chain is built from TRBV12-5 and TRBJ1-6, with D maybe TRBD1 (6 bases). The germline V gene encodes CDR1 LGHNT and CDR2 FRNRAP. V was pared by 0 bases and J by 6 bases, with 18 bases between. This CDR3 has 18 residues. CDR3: CASGLVRGDRSPNSPLHF. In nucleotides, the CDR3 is TGTGCTAGTGGTTTGGTTCGGGGAGACAGGTCCCCTAATTCACCCCTCCACTTT.

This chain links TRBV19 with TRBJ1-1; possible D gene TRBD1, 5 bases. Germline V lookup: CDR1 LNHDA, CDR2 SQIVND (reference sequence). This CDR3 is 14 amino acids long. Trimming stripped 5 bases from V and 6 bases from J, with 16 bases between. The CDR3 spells CASSEWAEGAEAFF. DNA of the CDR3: TGTGCCAGTAGTGAGTGGGCAGAAGGGGCTGAAGCTTTCTTT.

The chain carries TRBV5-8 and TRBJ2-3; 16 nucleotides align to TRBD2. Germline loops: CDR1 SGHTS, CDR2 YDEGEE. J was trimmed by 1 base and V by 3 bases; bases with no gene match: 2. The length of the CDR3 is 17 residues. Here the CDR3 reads CASSSGLAGGRTDTQYF. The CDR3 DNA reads TGTGCCAGCAGCTCGGGACTAGCGGGGGGGCGCACAGATACGCAGTATTTT.

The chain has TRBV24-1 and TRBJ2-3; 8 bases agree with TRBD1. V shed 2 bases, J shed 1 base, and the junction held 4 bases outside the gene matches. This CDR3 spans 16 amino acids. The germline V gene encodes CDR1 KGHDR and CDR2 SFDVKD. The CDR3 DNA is TGTGCCACCAGTGATTCAGGGGGCGCGGGCACAGATACGCAGTATTTT. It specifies CATSDSGGAGTDTQYF.

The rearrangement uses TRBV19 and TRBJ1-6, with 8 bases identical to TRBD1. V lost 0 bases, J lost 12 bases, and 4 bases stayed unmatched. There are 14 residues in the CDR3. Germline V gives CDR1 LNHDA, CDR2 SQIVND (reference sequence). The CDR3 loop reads CASSIDPDRVPLHF. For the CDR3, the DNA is TGTGCCAGTAGTATAGACCCGGACAGGGTACCCCTCCACTTT.